This T cell receptor (beta chain) derives from a study of response to subunit inactivated influenza vaccine. TCRdb fed the RT-PCR reads into MiXCR, producing one record per CDR3 protein. This table has around 250,000 distinct CDR3 sequences, more than 10% appearing once. Only a few counts were recorded for this clonotype. CDR3 length: 15 residues. Trimming left V 6 bases short and J 4 bases short, with 17 bases between. Germline V gene lookup returns CDR1 MNHNS and CDR2 SASEGT. The material was non-naive T cells sorted from PBMCs, obtained around 15 days before vaccination. This chain uses TRBV6-1 with TRBJ2-3, with D possibly TRBD1 on 6 matching bases. The TCR was taken from a man in his forties or fifties who received an inactivated influenza vaccine. The CDR3: CASRAGTQRADTQYF. The CDR3 nucleotides are TGTGCCAGCAGAGCCGGGACACAGAGGGCAGATACGCAGTATTTT.